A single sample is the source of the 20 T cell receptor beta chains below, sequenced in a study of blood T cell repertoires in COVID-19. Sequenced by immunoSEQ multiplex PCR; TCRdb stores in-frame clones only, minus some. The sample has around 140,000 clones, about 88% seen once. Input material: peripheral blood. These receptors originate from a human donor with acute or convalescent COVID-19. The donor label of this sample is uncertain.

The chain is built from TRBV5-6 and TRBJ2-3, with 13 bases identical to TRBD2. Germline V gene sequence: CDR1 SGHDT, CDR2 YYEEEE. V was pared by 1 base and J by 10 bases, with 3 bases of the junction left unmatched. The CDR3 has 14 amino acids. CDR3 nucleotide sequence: TGTGCCAGCAGCTTGCGGACTAGCGGGGGTGCGCAGTATTTT. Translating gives CASSLRTSGGAQYF.

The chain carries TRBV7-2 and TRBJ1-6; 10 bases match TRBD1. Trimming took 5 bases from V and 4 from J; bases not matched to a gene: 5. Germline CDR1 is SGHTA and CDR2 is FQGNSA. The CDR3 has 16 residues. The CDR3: CASSRTGGFYNSPLHF. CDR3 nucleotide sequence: TGTGCCAGCAGCAGGACAGGGGGTTTTTATAATTCACCCCTCCACTTT.

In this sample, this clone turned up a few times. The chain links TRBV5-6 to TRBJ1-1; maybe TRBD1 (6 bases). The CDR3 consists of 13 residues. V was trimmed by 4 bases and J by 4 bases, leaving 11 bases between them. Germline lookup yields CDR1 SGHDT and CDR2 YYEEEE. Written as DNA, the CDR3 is TGTGCCAGCAGCGCAACAGGGCTCACTGAAGCTTTCTTT. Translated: CASSATGLTEAFF.

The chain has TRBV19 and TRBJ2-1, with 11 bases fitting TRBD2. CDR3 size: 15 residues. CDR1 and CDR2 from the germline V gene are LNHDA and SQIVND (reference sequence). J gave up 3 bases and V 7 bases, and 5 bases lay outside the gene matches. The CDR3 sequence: CASTSSGRSYNEQFF. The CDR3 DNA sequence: TGTGCCAGTACCTCTAGCGGGAGGAGCTACAATGAGCAGTTCTTC.

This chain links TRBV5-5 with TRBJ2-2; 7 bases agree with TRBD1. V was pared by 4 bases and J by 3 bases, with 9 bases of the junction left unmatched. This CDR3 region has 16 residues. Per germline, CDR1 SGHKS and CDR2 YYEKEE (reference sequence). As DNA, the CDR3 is TGTGCCAGCAGCCCCCCGACAGGGCGGGACACCGGGGAGCTGTTTTTT. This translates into CASSPPTGRDTGELFF.

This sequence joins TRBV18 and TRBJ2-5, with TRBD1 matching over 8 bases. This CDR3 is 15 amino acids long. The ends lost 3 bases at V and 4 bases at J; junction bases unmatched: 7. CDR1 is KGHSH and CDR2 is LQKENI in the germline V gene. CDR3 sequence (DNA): TGTGCCAGCTCACCCGGACAGGGACAAGGAGAGACCCAGTACTTC. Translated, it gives CASSPGQGQGETQYF.

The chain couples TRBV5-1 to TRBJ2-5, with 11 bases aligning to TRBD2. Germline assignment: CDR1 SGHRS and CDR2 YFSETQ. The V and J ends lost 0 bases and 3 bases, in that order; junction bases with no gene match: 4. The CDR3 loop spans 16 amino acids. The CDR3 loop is CASSLALAGGKETQYF. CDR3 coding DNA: TGCGCCAGCAGCTTGGCCCTAGCGGGGGGAAAAGAGACCCAGTACTTC.

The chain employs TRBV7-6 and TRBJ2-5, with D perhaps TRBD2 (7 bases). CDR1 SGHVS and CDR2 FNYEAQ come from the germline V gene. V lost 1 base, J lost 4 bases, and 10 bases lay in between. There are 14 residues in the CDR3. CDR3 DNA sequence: TGTGCCAGCAGCTTAGAGGCGGGGGCAGAGACCCAGTACTTC. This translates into CASSLEAGAETQYF.

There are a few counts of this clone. Here the CDR3 reads CASSLAGKGTQYF. The CDR3 nucleotides are TGTGCCAGCAGTTTGGCGGGGAAGGGCACGCAGTATTTT. The chain carries TRBV12-3 or TRBV12-4 and TRBJ2-3; D might be TRBD2 (6 bases). The V end was cut by 3 bases, the J end by 9 bases, with 13 bases between. The CDR3 runs 13 residues.

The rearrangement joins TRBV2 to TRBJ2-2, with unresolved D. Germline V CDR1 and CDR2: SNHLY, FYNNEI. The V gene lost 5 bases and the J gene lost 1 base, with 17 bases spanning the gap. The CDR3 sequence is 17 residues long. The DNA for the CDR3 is TGTGCCAGCAGTCCACGCGTACTGACTGGGAACACCGGGGAGCTGTTTTTT. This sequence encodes CASSPRVLTGNTGELFF.

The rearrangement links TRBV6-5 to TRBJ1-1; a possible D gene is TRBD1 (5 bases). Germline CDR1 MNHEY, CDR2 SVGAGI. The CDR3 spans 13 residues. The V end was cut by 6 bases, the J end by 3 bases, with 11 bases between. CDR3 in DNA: TGTGCCAGCAGAAGGGGCGTTGACACTGAAGCTTTCTTT. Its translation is CASRRGVDTEAFF.

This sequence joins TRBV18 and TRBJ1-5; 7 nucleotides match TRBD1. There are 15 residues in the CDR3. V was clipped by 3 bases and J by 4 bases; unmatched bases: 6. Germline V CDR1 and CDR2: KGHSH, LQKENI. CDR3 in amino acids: CASSPQPGQNQPQHF. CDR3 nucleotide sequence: TGTGCCAGCTCACCTCAGCCGGGACAGAATCAGCCCCAGCATTTT. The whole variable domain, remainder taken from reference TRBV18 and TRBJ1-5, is NAGVMQNPRHLVRRRGQEARLRCSPMKGHSHVYWYRQLPEEGLKFMVYLQKENIIDESGMPKERFSAEFPKEGPSILRIQQVVRGDSAAYFCASSPQPGQNQPQHFGDGTRLSIL.

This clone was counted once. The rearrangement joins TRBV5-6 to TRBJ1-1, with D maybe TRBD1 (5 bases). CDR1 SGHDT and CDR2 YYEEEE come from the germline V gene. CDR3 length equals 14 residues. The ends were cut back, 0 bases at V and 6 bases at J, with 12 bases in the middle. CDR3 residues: CASSLEGAASEAFF. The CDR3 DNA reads TGTGCCAGCAGCTTGGAAGGGGCGGCATCTGAAGCTTTCTTT.

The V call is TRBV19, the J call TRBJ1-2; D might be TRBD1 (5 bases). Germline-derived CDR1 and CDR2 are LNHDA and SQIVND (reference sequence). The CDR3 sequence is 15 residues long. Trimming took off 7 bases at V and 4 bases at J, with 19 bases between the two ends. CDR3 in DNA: TGTGCCAGTACCGGTTTGGGTCTGGGGGGCTATGGCTACACCTTC. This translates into CASTGLGLGGYGYTF.

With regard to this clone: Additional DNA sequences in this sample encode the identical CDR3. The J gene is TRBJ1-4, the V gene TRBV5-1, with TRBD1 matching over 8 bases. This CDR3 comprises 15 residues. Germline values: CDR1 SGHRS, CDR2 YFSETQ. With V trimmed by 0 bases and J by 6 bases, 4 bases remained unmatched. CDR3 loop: CASSLAPGGDEKLFF. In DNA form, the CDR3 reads TGCGCCAGCAGCTTGGCCCCAGGGGGCGATGAAAAACTGTTTTTT.

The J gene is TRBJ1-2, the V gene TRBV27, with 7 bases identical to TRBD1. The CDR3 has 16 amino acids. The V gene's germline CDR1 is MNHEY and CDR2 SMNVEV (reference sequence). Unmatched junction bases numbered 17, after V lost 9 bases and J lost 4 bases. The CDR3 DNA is TGTGCCAGTAAACATATAACAGGGGACAAGGGCTATGGCTACACCTTC. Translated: CASKHITGDKGYGYTF.

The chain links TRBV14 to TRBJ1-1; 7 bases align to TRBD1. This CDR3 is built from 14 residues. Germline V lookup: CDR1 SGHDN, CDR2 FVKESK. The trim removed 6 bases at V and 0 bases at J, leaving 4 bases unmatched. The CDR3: CASSRGQMNTEAFF. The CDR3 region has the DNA TGTGCCAGCAGTAGGGGACAGATGAACACTGAAGCTTTCTTT. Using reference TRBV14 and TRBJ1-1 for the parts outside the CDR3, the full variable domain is EAGVTQFPSHSVIEKGQTVTLRCDPISGHDNLYWYRRVMGKEIKFLLHFVKESKQDESGMPNNRFLAERTGGTYSTLKVQPAELEDSGVYFCASSRGQMNTEAFFGQGTRLTVV.

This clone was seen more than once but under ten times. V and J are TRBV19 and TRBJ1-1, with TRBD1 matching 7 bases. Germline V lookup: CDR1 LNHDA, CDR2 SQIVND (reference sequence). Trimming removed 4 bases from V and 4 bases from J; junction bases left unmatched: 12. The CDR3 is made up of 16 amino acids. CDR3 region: CASSTPENRGGTEAFF. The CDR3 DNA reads TGTGCCAGTAGTACCCCAGAAAACAGGGGAGGCACTGAAGCTTTCTTT.

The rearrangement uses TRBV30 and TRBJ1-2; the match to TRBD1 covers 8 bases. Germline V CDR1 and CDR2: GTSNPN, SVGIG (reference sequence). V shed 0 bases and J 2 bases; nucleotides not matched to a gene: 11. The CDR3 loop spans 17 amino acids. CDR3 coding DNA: TGTGCCTGGAGTGTCGACAGGGGATCGGCTGGCAACTATGGCTACACCTTC. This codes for CAWSVDRGSAGNYGYTF.

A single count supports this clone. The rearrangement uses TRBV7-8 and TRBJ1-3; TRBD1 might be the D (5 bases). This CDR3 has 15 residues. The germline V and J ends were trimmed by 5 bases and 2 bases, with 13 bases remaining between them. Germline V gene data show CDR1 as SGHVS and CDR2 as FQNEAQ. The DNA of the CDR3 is TGTGCCAGCAGCCAGGACCAGGGCCCTGGAAACACCATATATTTT. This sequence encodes CASSQDQGPGNTIYF.